This T cell receptor beta chain emerged from a study of T cell repertoires in cytomegalovirus infection (dated by TCRdb to the late 2010s). The study in broad terms: Alongside well-studied HLA-B-restricted epitopes, the peptide stimulations were aimed at recently identified HLA-C-restricted CMV epitopes, whose presentation resists viral immunomodulation. Donor HLA type was relevant to the analysis, because carriage of CMV infection together with the matching HLA type was indicated by public TCR beta signatures. Broad study findings and their caveats: In the ex vivo response, HLA-C-restricted CMV-specific TCR beta clonotypes were dominant, and in two of eight donors the single most frequent clonotype came from this HLA-C-restricted group. Carriers of CMV infection plus the relevant HLA type were discriminated by the cumulative frequency of public TCR beta family members in the study cohort and in an independent approximately 340-donor cohort.

With respect to this clonotype: No cognate antigen has been identified for it. Base qualities are not provided; no much larger clone lies one nucleotide away.

This sample's treatment or condition label indicates: in vitro stimulation with specific CMV peptide epitopes to enrich CMV-specific T cells. Sequencer: Illumina HiSeq 1500. Using fastp at Q25 and MiXCR, TCRdb reprocessed the public reads and kept productive beta chains. Records with the same CDR3 protein are collapsed into one entry carrying the most frequent genes and DNA. A total of about 310,000 distinct CDR3 sequences appear in this sample, 20% to 25% of them only once. The ten most abundant clones make up about an eighth of the sample. The CDR3 holds 14 amino acids from the cysteine to the phenylalanine. Only the CDR3 portion is preserved as DNA: 42 bases, with reading frame beginning at the first base. V is cut by 3 bases and J by 8 bases, and the space between the germline ends is 14 bases.

The rearranged chain carries TRBV12-3 or TRBV12-4 and TRBJ2-1; a tentative D match to TRBD1 spans 7 bases. The TCR originated in a human donor in good health (CMV status not recorded). Some clones in this sample may be carry-over from other donors' samples. The sequencing here drew on cultured PBMCs, taken from culture after CMV antigen stimulation. In nucleotide form, the sequence is TGTGCCAGCAGTTTCCGGCAGGGGGGCGATGAGCAGTTCTTC. It codes for CASSFRQGGDEQFF.